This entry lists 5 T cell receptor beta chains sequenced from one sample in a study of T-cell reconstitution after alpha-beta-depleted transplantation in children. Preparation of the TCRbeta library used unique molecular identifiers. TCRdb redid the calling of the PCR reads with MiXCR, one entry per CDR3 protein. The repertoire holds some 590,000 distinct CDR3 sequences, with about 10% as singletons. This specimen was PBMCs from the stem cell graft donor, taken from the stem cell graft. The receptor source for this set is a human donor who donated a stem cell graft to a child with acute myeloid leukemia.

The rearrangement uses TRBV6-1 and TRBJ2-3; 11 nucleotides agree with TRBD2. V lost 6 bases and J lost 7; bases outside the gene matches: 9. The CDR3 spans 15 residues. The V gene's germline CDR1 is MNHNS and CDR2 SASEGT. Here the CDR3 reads CASSLLAGETNTQYF. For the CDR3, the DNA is TGTGCCAGCAGCCTACTAGCGGGAGAGACGAATACGCAGTATTTT.

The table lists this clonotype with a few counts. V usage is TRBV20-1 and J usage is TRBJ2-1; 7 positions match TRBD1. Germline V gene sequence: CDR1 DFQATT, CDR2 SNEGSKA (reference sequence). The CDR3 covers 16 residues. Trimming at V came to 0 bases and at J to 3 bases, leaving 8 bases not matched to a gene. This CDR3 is CSARDQRRTGYNEQFF. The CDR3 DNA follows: TGCAGTGCTAGAGATCAGAGAAGGACAGGCTACAATGAGCAGTTCTTC.

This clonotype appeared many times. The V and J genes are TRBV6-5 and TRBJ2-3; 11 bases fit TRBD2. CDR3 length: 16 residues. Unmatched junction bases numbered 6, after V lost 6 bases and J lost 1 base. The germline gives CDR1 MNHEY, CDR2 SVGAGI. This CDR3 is CASSRGLAGRTDTQYF. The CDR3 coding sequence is TGTGCCAGCAGCCGCGGACTAGCGGGCCGCACAGATACGCAGTATTTT.

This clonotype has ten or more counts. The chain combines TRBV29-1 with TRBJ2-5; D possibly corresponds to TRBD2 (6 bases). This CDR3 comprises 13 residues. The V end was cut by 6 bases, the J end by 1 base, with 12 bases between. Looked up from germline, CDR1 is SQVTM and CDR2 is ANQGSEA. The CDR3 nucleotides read TGCAGCGTCAGCAGCGGGTCCCAAGAGACCCAGTACTTC. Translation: CSVSSGSQETQYF.

CDR3 bases: TGTGCCAGTAGACCAATTGCAACTAATGAAAAACTGTTTTTT. It yields the protein CASRPIATNEKLFF. The genes are TRBV19 and TRBJ1-4; D unclear. Germline assignment: CDR1 LNHDA and CDR2 SQIVND (reference sequence). V was pared by 6 bases and J by 0 bases, with 8 bases between. The CDR3 length is 14 residues.